A selection of T cell receptor beta chains follows, all from one sample in a study of blood T cell repertoires in COVID-19. Using immunoSEQ multiplex PCR, the repertoire was profiled, and TCRdb retains in-frame clones only, with some absent. The table lists about 130,000 clones, about 79% of them singletons. The source material was peripheral blood. These receptors came from a man aged 40-49 years with active or convalescent COVID-19. Each CDR3 is given with its conserved first and last residue. Fields, in order: CDR3 length, D gene, clone size, J gene, V gene, CDR3 DNA, CDR3 protein. The D gene is left open where the match is weak. Expanded clones get a size class; other rows say once, few or many, or leave the size out.

14 | NA | NA | TRBJ1-6 | TRBV7-2 | TGTGCCAGCAGCTCCGGGGGGGAGGAGTCACCCCTCCACTTT | CASSSGGEESPLHF
13 | NA | NA | TRBJ1-1 | TRBV10-2 | TGCGCCAGCAGTGAGTCGAGTGCTACCAAAGCTTTCTTT | CASSESSATKAFF
15 | TRBD2 | NA | TRBJ2-7 | TRBV18 | TGTGCCAGCTCACCACCGACGGGAGGGCCCAACGAGCAGTACTTC | CASSPPTGGPNEQYF
12 | NA | NA | TRBJ1-2 | TRBV6-5 | TGTGCCAGCACCCGAGGGTCCCATGGCTACACCTTC | CASTRGSHGYTF
13 | TRBD1 | NA | TRBJ2-4 | TRBV19 | TGTGCCTCCACAGGGGGGACCAAAAACATTCAGTACTTC | CASTGGTKNIQYF
17 | TRBD1 | NA | TRBJ1-1 | TRBV14 | TGTGCCAGCAGCAGAGCCGACAGGGGGTATTTTAACACTGAAGCTTTCTTT | CASSRADRGYFNTEAFF
13 | TRBD1 | NA | TRBJ2-7 | TRBV18 | TGTGCCAGCTCACCACGGGACAGGGTCGAGCAGTACTTC | CASSPRDRVEQYF
15 | TRBD1 | once | TRBJ1-1 | TRBV28 | TGTGCCAGCAGTTCACTCACAGGGGACGACACTGAAGCTTTCTTT | CASSSLTGDDTEAFF
16 | NA | NA | TRBJ1-5 | TRBV25-1 | TGTGCCAGCAGCCCTCCGGGGGGGCCATTGAATCAGCCCCAGCATTTT | CASSPPGGPLNQPQHF
14 | NA | NA | TRBJ1-2 | TRBV28 | TGTGCCGTTACAGGGTTAGTAATTAACTATGGCTACACCTTC | CAVTGLVINYGYTF
17 | NA | NA | TRBJ2-4 | TRBV5-5 | TGTGCCAGCAGCTTGGCCTGGCGGACAGTTGGGGAAAACATTCAGTACTTC | CASSLAWRTVGENIQYF
14 | NA | few | TRBJ1-5 | TRBV30 | TGTGCCTGGAGTGGACAGTTTGGCAATCAGCCCCAGCATTTT | CAWSGQFGNQPQHF
15 | TRBD1 | NA | TRBJ1-4 | TRBV6-1 | TGTGCCAGCAGTGAAGCAGGACAGGGTAATGAAAAACTGTTTTTT | CASSEAGQGNEKLFF
13 | NA | few | TRBJ1-1 | TRBV3-1/TRBV3-2 | TGTGCCAGCTGCCGGCAGGCGAACACTGAAGCTTTCTTT | CASCRQANTEAFF
15 | TRBD1 | NA | TRBJ2-7 | TRBV5-6 | TGTGCCAGCAGAAAGCTTCTGACAGGGCACTACGAGCAGTACTTC | CASRKLLTGHYEQYF
16 | TRBD1 | NA | TRBJ2-7 | TRBV27 | TGTGCCAGCAGTTTCCTCGCTGGGACAGGGGGCGGCGAGCAGTACTTC | CASSFLAGTGGGEQYF
14 | TRBD2 | few | TRBJ2-1 | TRBV3-1/TRBV3-2 | TGTGCCAGCAGCCAGCCTAGCGGGAACGGTGAGCAGTTCTTC | CASSQPSGNGEQFF
12 | NA | NA | TRBJ1-2 | TRBV28 | TGTGCCACCTGGACCGAGGGAGATGGCTACACCTTC | CATWTEGDGYTF
11 | NA | NA | TRBJ2-5 | TRBV12-3/TRBV12-4 | TGTGCCAGCACCCCCGGCGGGACCCAGTACTTC | CASTPGGTQYF
13 | NA | NA | TRBJ1-2 | TRBV6-5 | TGTGCCAGCAGGACAGGTGGGGGTCATGGCTACACCTTC | CASRTGGGHGYTF
13 | TRBD1 | once | TRBJ2-7 | TRBV5-1 | TGCGCCAGCAGCAGGACAGGGGCCGCCGAGCAGTACTTC | CASSRTGAAEQYF
14 | TRBD2 | NA | TRBJ2-5 | TRBV7-2 | TGTGCCAGCAGCTTAAGCGGGGGTAAAGAGACCCAGTACTTC | CASSLSGGKETQYF
14 | TRBD1 | NA | TRBJ2-5 | TRBV19 | TGTGCCAGCACTACTACAGGGGGCGGAGAGACCCAGTACTTC | CASTTTGGGETQYF
15 | TRBD1 | NA | TRBJ1-6 | TRBV19 | TGTGCCAGTAGTATGGGACAGGGGGGGAATTCACCCCTCCACTTT | CASSMGQGGNSPLHF
13 | NA | NA | TRBJ1-1 | TRBV9 | TGTGCCAGCAGCGTATTTTTAAACACTGAAGCTTTCTTT | CASSVFLNTEAFF
15 | TRBD1 | medium-sized | TRBJ2-1 | TRBV6-6 | TGTGCCAGCAGTCCCCGGACAGGGGTAGGCAATGAGCAGTTCTTC | CASSPRTGVGNEQFF
12 | NA | NA | TRBJ1-5 | TRBV28 | TGTGCCAGCACCCTGGCCTATCAGCCCCAGCATTTT | CASTLAYQPQHF
13 | NA | NA | TRBJ1-2 | TRBV5-6 | TGTGCCAGCAGGCAGGGTTGGGCCTGGGGCTACACCTTC | CASRQGWAWGYTF
14 | NA | few | TRBJ2-7 | TRBV7-9 | TGTGCCAGCAGCTTATTGACGGGAGCCTACGAGCAGTACTTC | CASSLLTGAYEQYF
14 | TRBD1 | NA | TRBJ1-2 | TRBV5-4 | TGTGCCAGCAGCAGACCCGGGACAGGGTATGGCTACACCTTC | CASSRPGTGYGYTF
11 | NA | NA | TRBJ2-5 | TRBV20-1 | TGCAGTGCTAGCCTAGACGAGACCCAGTACTTC | CSASLDETQYF